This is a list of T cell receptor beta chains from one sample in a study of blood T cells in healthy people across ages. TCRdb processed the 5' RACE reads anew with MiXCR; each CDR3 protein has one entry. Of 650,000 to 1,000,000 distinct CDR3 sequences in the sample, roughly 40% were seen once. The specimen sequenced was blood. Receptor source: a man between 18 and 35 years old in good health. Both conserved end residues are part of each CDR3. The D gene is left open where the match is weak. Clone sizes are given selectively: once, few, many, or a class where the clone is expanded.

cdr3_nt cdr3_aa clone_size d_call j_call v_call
TGCGCCAGCAGCCCCGGGGGGGCCGCAGATACGCAGTATTTT CASSPGGAADTQYF few TRBD2 TRBJ2-3 TRBV5-1
TGTGCTAGCAGGGGGCTGAAAGGCACAGATACGCAGTATTTT CASRGLKGTDTQYF . TRBD1 TRBJ2-3 TRBV6-5
TGTGCCAGCAGCCAATTAGCGGGGGGGCTCGGAAATGAGCAGTACTTC CASSQLAGGLGNEQYF . TRBD2 TRBJ2-7 TRBV13
TGTGCCAGCAGCTGGGGAGTTTGGGGCTACACCTTC CASSWGVWGYTF . . TRBJ1-2 TRBV7-2
TGCAGTGCTAGAGATAAGGGACTAGCGGGGGTCTACGAGCAGTACTTC CSARDKGLAGVYEQYF few TRBD2 TRBJ2-7 TRBV20-1
TGTGCCAGCGCCCTCGGACAGGGGGCAAATCAGCCCCAGCATTTT CASALGQGANQPQHF few TRBD1 TRBJ1-5 TRBV6-5
TGTGCCAGCAGCAACCTAGCGGGGGGTGAGCAGTTCTTC CASSNLAGGEQFF few TRBD2 TRBJ2-1 TRBV7-9
TGTGCCAGCAGTACCTTATTCGTCCCCTTCGCCAACCGGGACAGTAAAGGGTATGAGCAGTTCTTC CASSTLFVPFANRDSKGYEQFF . TRBD1 TRBJ2-1 TRBV28
TGTGCCATCAGCGGGGTCGGAATAGAGACCAGCACAGATACGCAGTATTTT CAISGVGIETSTDTQYF many . TRBJ2-3 TRBV10-3
TGTGCCACCGGACTAGCGGGGGCCGGCACAGATACGCAGTATTTT CATGLAGAGTDTQYF few TRBD2 TRBJ2-3 TRBV24-1
TGTGCCAGCAGCTTAGTTGGGCTAGCGGGGGGATCCTACGAGCAGTACTTC CASSLVGLAGGSYEQYF . TRBD2 TRBJ2-7 TRBV7-9
TGTGCCAGCAGCTTAACGTCGGCCAAAAACATTCAGTACTTC CASSLTSAKNIQYF many . TRBJ2-4 TRBV7-9
TGCAGCGCCTTACTGGTGTTAGGGATGGAGACCCAGTACTTC CSALLVLGMETQYF few . TRBJ2-5 TRBV20-1
TGTGCCACCAGCAGACGCGATGAGCAGTTCTTC CATSRRDEQFF . . TRBJ2-1 TRBV15
TGTGCCAGCAAACCGGACGCGGAGTCCTACGAGCAGTACTTC CASKPDAESYEQYF few . TRBJ2-7 TRBV6-2/TRBV6-3